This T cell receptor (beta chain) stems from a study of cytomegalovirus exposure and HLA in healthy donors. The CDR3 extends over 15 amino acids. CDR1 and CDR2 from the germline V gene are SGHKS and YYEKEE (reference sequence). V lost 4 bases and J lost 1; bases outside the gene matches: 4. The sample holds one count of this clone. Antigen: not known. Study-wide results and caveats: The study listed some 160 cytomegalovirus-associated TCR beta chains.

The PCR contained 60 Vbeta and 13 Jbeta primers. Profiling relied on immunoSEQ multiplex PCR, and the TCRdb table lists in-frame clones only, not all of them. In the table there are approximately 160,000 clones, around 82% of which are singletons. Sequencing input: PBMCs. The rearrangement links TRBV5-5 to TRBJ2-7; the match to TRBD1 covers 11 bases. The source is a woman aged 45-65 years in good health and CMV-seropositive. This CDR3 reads CASSPGQGASYEQYF. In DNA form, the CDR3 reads TGTGCCAGCAGCCCCGGACAGGGGGCTTCCTACGAGCAGTACTTC.